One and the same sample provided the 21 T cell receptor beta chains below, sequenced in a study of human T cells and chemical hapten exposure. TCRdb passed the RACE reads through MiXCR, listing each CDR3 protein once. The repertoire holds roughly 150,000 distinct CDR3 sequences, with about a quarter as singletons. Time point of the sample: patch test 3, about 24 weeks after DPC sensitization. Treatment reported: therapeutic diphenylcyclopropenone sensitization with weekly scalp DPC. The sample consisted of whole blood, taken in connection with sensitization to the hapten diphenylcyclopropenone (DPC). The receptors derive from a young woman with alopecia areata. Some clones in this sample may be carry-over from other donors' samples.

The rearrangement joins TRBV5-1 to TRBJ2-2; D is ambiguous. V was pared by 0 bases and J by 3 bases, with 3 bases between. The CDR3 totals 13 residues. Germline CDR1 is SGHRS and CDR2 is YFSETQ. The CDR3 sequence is CASSLDDTGELFF. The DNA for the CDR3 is TGCGCCAGCAGCTTGGACGACACCGGGGAGCTGTTTTTT.

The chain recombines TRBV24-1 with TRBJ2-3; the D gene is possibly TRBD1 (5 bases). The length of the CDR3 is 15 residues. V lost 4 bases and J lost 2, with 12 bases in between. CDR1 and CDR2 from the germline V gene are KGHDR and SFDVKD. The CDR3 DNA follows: TGTGCCACCAGTGACCCTGGACACCCCACAGATACGCAGTATTTT. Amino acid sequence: CATSDPGHPTDTQYF.

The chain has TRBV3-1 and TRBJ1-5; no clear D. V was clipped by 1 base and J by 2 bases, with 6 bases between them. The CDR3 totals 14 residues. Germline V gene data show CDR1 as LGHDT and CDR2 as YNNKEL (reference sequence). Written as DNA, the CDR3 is TGTGCCAGCAGCCAAGCGTCAGGCAATCAGCCCCAGCATTTT. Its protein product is CASSQASGNQPQHF.

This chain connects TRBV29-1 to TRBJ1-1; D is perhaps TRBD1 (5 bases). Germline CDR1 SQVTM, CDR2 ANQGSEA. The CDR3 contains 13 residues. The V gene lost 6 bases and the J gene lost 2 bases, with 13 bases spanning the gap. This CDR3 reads CSVGRDQNTEAFF. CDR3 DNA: TGCAGCGTCGGCAGGGACCAAAACACTGAAGCTTTCTTT.

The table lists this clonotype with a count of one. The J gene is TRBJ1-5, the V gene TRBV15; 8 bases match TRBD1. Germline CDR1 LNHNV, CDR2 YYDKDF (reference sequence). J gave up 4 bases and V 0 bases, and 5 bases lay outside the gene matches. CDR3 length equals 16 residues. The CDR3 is CATSRDQRQGNQPQHF. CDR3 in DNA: TGTGCCACCAGCAGAGATCAAAGACAGGGGAATCAGCCCCAGCATTTT. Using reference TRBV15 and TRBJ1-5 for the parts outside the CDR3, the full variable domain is DAMVIQNPRYQVTQFGKPVTLSCSQTLNHNVMYWYQQKSSQAPKLLFHYYDKDFNNEADTPDNFQSRRPNTSFCFLDIRSPGLGDTAMYLCATSRDQRQGNQPQHFGDGTRLSIL.

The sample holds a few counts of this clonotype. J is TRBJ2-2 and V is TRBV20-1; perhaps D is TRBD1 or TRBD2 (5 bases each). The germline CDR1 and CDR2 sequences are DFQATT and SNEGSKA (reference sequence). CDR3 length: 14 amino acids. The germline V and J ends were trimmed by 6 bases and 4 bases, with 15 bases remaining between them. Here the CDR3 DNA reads TGCAGTGCAACCCATGGGGACGGCACCGGGGAGCTGTTTTTT. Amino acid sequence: CSATHGDGTGELFF.

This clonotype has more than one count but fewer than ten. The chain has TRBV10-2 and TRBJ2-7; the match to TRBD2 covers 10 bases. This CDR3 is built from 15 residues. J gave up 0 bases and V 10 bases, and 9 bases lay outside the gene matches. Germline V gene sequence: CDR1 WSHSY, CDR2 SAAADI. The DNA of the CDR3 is TGCGCCACCCATAGCGGGGGGCGAAGCTCCTACGAGCAGTACTTC. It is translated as CATHSGGRSSYEQYF.

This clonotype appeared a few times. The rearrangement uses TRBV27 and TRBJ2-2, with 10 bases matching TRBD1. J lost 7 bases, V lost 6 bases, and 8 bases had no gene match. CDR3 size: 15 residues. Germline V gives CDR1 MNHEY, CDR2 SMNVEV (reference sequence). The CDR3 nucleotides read TGTGCCAGCAGACACCGGGACAGGGGAATCGGGGAGCTGTTTTTT. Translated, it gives CASRHRDRGIGELFF.

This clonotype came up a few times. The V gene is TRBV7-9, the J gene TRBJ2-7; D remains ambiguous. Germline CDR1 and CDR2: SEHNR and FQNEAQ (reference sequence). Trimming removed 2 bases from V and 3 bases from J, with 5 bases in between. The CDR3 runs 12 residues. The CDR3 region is CASSLTDYEQYF. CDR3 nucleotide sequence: TGTGCCAGCAGCTTAACAGACTACGAGCAGTACTTC.

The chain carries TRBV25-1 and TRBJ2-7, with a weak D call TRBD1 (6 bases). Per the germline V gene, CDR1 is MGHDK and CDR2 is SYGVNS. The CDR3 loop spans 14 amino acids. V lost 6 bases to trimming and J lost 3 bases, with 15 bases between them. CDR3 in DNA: TGTGCCAGCAGAGAACAGGGCTCCAACTACGAGCAGTACTTC. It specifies CASREQGSNYEQYF.

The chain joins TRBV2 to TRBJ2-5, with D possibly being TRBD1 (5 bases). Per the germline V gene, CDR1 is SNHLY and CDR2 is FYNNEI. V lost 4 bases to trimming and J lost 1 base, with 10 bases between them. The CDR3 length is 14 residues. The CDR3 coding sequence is TGTGCCAGCAGTGTGTGGACATCCCAAGAGACCCAGTACTTC. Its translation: CASSVWTSQETQYF.

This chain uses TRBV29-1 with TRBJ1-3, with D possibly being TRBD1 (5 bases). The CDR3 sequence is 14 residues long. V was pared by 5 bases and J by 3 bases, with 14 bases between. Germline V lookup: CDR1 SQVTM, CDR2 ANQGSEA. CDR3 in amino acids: CSVLARGSGNTIYF. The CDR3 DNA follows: TGCAGCGTTTTGGCACGGGGGAGTGGAAACACCATATATTTT.

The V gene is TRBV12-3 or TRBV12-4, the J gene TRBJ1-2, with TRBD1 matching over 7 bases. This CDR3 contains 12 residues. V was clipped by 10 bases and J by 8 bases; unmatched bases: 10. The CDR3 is CATLGGGEGYTF. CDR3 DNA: TGTGCCACCTTAGGGGGCGGAGAGGGCTACACCTTC.

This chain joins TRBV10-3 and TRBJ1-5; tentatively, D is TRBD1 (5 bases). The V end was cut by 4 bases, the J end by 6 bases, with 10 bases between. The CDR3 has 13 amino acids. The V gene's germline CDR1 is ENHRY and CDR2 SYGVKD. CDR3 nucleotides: TGTGCCATCAGTGGAGGGGAGGGTCAGCCCCAGCATTTT. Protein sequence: CAISGGEGQPQHF.

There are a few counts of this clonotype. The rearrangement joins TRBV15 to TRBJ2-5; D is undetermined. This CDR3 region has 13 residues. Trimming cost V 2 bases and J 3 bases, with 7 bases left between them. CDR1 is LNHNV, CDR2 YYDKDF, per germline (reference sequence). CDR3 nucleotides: TGTGCCACCAGCAGATCCCGAGAAGAGACCCAGTACTTC. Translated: CATSRSREETQYF.

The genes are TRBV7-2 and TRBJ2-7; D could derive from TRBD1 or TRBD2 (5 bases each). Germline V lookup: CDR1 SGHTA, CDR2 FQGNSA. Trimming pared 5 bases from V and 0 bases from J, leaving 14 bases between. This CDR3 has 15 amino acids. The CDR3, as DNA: TGTGCCAGCAGCACCGGGGACCTGAGCTCCTACGAGCAGTACTTC. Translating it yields CASSTGDLSSYEQYF.

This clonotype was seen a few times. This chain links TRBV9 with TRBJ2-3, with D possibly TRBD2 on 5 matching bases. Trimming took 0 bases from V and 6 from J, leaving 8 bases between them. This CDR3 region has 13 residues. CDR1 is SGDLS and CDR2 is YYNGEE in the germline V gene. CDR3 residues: CASSVVEADTQYF. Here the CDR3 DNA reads TGTGCCAGCAGCGTAGTGGAGGCGGATACGCAGTATTTT.

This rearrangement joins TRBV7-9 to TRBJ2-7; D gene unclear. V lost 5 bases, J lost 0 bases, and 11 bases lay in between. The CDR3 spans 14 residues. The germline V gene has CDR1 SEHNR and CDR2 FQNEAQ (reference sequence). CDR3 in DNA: TGTGCCAGCAGCCCCCGTCCCAACTCCTACGAGCAGTACTTC. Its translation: CASSPRPNSYEQYF.

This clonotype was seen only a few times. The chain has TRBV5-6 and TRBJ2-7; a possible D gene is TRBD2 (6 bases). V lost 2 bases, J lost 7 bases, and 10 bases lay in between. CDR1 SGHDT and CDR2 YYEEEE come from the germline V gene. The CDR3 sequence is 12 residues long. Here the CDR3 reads CASSFRRGEQYF. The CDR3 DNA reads TGTGCCAGCAGCTTTCGGAGGGGTGAGCAGTACTTC.

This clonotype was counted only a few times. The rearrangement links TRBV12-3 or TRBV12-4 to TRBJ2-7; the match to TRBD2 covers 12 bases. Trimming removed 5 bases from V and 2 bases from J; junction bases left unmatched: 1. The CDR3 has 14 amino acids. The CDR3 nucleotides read TGTGCCAGCAGTACTAGCGGGAGGCCCTACGAGCAGTACTTC. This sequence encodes CASSTSGRPYEQYF.

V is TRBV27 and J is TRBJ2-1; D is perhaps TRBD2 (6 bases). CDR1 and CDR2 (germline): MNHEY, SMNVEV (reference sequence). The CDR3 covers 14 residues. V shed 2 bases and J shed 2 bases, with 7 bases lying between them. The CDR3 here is CASSLAGPYNEQFF. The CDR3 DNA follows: TGTGCCAGCAGTTTAGCGGGGCCCTACAATGAGCAGTTCTTC.